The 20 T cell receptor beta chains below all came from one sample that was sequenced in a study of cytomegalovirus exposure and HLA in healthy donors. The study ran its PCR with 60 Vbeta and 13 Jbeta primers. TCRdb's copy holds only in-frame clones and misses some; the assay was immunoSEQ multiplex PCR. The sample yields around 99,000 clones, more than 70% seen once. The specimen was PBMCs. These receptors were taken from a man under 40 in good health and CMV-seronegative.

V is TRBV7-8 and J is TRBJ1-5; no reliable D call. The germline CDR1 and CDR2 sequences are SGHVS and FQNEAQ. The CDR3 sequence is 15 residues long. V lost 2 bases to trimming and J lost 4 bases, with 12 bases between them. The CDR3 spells CASSLYSEGNQPQHF. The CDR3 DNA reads TGTGCCAGCAGCTTATATTCGGAGGGAAATCAGCCCCAGCATTTT.

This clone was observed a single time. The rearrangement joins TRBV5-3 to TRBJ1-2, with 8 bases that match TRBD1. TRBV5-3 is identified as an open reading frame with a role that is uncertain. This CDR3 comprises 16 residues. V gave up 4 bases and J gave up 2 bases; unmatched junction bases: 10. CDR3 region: CARSGRDRRGNYGYTF. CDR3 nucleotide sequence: TGTGCCAGAAGCGGCCGGGACAGGCGCGGGAACTATGGCTACACCTTC.

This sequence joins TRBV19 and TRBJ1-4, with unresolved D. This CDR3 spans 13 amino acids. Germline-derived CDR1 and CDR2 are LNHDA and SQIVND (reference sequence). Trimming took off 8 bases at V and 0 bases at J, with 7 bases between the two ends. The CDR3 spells CASAVATNEKLFF. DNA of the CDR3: TGTGCCAGTGCGGTTGCAACTAATGAAAAACTGTTTTTT.

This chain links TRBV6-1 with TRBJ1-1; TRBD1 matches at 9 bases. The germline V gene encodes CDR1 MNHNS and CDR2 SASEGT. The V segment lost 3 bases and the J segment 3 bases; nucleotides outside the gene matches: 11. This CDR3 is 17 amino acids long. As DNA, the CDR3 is TGTGCCAGCAGTGATACAGGGGGCCCCGGGAGGGACACTGAAGCTTTCTTT. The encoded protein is CASSDTGGPGRDTEAFF.

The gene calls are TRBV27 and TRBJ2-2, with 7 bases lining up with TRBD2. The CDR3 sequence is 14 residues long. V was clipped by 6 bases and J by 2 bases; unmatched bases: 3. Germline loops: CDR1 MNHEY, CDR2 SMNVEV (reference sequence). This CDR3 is CASRSGDNTGELFF. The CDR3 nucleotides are TGTGCCAGCAGGAGCGGGGATAACACCGGGGAGCTGTTTTTT.

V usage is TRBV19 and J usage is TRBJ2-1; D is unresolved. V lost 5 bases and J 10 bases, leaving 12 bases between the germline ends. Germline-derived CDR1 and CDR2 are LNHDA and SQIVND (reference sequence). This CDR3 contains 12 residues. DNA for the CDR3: TGTGCCAGTAGTCCTTCACTTTCGGAGCAGTTCTTC. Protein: CASSPSLSEQFF.

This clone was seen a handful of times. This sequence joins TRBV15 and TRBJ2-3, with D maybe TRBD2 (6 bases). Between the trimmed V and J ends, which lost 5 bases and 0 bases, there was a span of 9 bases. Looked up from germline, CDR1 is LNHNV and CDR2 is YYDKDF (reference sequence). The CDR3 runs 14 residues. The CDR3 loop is CATSGSGSTDTQYF. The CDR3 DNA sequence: TGTGCCACCAGCGGTAGCGGAAGCACAGATACGCAGTATTTT.

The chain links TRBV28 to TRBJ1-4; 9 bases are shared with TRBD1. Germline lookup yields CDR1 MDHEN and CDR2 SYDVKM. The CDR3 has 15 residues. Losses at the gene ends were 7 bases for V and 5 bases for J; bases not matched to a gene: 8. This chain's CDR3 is CASTFRDRANEKLFF. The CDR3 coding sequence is TGTGCCAGCACTTTTCGGGACAGGGCAAATGAAAAACTGTTTTTT.

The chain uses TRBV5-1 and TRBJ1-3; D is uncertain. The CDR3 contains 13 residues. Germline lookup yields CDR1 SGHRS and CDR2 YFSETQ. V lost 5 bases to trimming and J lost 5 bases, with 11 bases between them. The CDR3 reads CASRYGERNTIYF. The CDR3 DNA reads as TGCGCCAGCAGGTATGGAGAGAGAAACACCATATATTTT.

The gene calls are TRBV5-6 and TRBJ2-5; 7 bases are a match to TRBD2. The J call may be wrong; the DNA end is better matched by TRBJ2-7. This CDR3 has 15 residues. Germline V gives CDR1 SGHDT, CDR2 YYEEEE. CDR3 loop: CASSSLRTSSYEQYF. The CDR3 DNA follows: TGTGCCAGCTCATCCTTAAGGACTAGCTCCTACGAGCAGTACTTC.

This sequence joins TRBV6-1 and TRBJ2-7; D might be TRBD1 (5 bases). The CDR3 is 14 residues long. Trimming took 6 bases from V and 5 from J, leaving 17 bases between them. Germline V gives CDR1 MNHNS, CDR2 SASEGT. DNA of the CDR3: TGTGCCAGCAGGCCGTCAGGGAAGATTAACGAGCAGTACTTC. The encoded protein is CASRPSGKINEQYF.

The CDR3 reads CASSLTPWAGGSYEQYF. CDR3 DNA sequence: TGTGCCAGCAGCTTAACCCCTTGGGCAGGGGGCTCCTACGAGCAGTACTTC. The chain joins TRBV11-2 to TRBJ2-7; 7 bases line up with TRBD1. Looked up from germline, CDR1 is SGHAT and CDR2 is FQNNGV. The CDR3 runs to 17 residues. V lost 2 bases to trimming and J lost 0 bases; unmatched junction nucleotides: 10.

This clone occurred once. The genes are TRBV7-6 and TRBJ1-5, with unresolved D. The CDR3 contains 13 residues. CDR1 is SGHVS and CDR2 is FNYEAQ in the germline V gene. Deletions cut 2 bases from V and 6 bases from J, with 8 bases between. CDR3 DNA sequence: TGTGCCAGCAGCTTAAATTCCGGTCAGCCCCAGCATTTT. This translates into CASSLNSGQPQHF.

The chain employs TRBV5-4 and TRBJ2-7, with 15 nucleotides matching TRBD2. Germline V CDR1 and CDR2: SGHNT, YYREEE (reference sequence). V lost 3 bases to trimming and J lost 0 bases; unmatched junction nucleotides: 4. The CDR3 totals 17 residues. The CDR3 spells CASSSGLAGGSSYEQYF. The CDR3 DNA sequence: TGTGCCAGCAGCTCGGGACTAGCGGGAGGAAGCTCCTACGAGCAGTACTTC. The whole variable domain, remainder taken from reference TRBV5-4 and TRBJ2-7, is ETGVTQSPTHLIKTRGQQVTLRCSSQSGHNTVSWYQQALGQGPQFIFQYYREEENGRGNFPPRFSGLQFPNYSSELNVNALELDDSALYLCASSSGLAGGSSYEQYFGPGTRLTVT.

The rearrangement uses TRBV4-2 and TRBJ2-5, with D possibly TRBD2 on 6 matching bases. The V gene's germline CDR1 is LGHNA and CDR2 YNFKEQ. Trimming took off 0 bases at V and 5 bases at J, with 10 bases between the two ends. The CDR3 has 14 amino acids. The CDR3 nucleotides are TGTGCCAGCAGCCAAGAACCGGGGAGGGAGACCCAGTACTTC. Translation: CASSQEPGRETQYF.

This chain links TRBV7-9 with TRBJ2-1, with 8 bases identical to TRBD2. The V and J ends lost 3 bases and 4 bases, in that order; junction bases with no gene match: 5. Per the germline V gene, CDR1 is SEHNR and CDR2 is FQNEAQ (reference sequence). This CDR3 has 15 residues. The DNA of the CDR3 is TGTGCCAGCAGCTTGTCGTCGGGGGGGTACAATGAGCAGTTCTTC. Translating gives CASSLSSGGYNEQFF.

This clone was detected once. The CDR3 spells CALPGGGDTQYF. As DNA, the CDR3 is TGTGCCCTCCCTGGGGGGGGAGATACGCAGTATTTT. The chain is built from TRBV30 and TRBJ2-3, with 7 bases that match TRBD2. V lost 8 bases to trimming and J lost 5 bases; unmatched junction nucleotides: 7. Germline-derived CDR1 and CDR2 are GTSNPN and SVGIG (reference sequence). The CDR3 length is 12 residues.

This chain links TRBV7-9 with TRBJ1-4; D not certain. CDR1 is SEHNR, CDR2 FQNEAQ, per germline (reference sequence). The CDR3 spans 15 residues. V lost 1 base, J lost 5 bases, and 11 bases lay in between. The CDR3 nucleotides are TGTGCCAGCAGCTTAGAGGCAGGATTAAATGAAAAACTGTTTTTT. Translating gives CASSLEAGLNEKLFF.

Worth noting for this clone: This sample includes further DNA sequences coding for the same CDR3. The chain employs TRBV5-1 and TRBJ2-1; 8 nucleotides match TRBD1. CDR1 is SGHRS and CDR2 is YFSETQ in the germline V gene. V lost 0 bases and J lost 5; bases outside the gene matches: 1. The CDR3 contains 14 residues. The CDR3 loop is CASSLDRGNNEQFF. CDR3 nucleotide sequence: TGCGCCAGCAGCTTGGACAGGGGGAACAATGAGCAGTTCTTC.

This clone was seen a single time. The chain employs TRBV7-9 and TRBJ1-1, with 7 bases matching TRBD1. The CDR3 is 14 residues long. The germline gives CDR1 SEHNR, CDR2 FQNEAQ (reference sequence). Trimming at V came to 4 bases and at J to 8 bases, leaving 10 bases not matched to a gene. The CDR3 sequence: CASSSTMGQREAFF. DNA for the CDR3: TGTGCCAGCAGCTCAACTATGGGACAGAGAGAAGCTTTCTTT.